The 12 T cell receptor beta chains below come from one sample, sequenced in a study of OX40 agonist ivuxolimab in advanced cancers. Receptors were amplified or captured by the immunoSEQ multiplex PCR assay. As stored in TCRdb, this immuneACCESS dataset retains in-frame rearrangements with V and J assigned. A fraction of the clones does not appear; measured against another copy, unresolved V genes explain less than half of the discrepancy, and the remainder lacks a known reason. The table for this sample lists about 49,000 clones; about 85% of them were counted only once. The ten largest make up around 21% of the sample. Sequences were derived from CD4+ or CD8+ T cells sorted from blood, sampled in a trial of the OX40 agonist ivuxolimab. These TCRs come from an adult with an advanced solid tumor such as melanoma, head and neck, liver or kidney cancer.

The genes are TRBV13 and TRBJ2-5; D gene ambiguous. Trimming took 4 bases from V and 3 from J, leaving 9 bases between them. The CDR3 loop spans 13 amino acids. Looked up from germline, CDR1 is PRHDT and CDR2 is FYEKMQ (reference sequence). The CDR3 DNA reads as TGTGCCAGCAGCTCTCAACTTGAAGAGACCCAGTACTTC. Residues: CASSSQLEETQYF.

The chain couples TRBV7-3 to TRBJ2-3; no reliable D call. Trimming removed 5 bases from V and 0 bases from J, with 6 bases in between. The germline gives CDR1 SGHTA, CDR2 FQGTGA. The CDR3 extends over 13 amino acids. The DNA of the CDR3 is TGTGCCAGCAGCCTATACAGCACAGATACGCAGTATTTT. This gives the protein CASSLYSTDTQYF.

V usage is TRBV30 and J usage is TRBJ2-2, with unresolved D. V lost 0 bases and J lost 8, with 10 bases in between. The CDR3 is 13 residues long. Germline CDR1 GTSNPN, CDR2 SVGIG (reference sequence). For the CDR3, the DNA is TGTGCCTGGAGTGTACGACCGAGGGGGGAGCTGTTTTTT. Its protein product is CAWSVRPRGELFF. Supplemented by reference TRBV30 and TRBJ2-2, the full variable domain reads SQTIHQWPATLVQPVGSPLSLECTVEGTSNPNLYWYRQAAGRGLQLLFYSVGIGQISSEVPQNLSASRPQDRQFILSSKKLLLSDSGFYLCAWSVRPRGELFFGEGSRLTVL.

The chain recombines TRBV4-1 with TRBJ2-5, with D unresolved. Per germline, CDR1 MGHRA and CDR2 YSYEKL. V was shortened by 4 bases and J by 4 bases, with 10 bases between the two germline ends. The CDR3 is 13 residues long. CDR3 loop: CASSPQAGETQYF. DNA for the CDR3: TGCGCCAGCAGCCCCCAAGCTGGAGAGACCCAGTACTTC.

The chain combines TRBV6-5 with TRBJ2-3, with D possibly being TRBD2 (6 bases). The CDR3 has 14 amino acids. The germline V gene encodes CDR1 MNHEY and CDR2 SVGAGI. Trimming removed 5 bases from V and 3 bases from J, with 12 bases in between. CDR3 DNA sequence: TGTGCCAGCAGTCCTTGGAGGGGAACAGATACGCAGTATTTT. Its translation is CASSPWRGTDTQYF.

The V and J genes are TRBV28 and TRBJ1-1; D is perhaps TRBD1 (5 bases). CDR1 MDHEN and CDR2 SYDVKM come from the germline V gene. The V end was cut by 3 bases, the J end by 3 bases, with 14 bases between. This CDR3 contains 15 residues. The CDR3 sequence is CASSLFSGTDTEAFF. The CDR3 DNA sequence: TGTGCCAGCAGTTTGTTTTCGGGGACGGACACTGAAGCTTTCTTT.

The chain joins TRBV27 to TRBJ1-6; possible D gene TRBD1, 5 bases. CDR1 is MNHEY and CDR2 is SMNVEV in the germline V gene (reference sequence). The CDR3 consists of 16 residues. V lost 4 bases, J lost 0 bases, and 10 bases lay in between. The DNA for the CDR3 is TGTGCCAGCAGTTCCGACAGATACTCCTATAATTCACCCCTCCACTTT. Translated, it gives CASSSDRYSYNSPLHF.

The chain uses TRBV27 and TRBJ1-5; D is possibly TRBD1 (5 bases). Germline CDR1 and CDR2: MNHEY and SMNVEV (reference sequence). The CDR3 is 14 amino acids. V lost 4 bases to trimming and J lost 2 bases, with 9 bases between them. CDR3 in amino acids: CASSYGAGNQPQHF. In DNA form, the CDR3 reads TGTGCCAGCAGTTACGGGGCCGGCAATCAGCCCCAGCATTTT.

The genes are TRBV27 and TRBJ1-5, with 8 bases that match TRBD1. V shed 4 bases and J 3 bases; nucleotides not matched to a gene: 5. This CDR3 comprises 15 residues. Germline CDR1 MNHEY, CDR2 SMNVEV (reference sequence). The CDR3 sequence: CASSYQGAFNQPQHF. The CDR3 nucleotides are TGTGCCAGCAGTTATCAGGGGGCATTCAATCAGCCCCAGCATTTT.

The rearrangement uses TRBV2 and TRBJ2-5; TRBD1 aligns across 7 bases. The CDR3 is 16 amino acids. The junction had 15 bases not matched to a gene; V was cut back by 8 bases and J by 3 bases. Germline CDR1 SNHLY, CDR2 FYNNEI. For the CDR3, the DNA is TGTGCCAGCGATTGGTCTCGGACAGGAATGGAAGAGACCCAGTACTTC. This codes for CASDWSRTGMEETQYF.

DNA of the CDR3: TGTGCCAGCAGTTTATCGAGACAGGGGGGGAATTCACCCCTCCACTTT. It translates to CASSLSRQGGNSPLHF. V gene TRBV27 combines with J gene TRBJ1-6; 9 bases line up with TRBD1. Trimming at V came to 0 bases and at J to 7 bases, leaving 4 bases not matched to a gene. The germline V gene encodes CDR1 MNHEY and CDR2 SMNVEV (reference sequence). This CDR3 is built from 16 residues.

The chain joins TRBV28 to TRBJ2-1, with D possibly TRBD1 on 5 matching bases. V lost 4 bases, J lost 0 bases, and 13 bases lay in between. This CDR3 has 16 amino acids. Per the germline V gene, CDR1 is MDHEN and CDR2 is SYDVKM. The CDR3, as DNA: TGTGCCAGCAGTTCCGACAGTTTCGCCTCCTACAATGAGCAGTTCTTC. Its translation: CASSSDSFASYNEQFF.